What follows describes a single TCR beta chain. These data are taken from a study of shared clonotypes between healthy human individuals. Only in-frame clones appear in the TCRdb table, and some are missing; sequencing was by immunoSEQ multiplex PCR. The sample lists some 350,000 clones, approximately 79% seen once, with 10% in the top ten. V dropped 4 bases and J dropped 4 bases, with 16 bases sitting between them. CDR1 KGHSH and CDR2 LQKENI come from the germline V gene. The CDR3 sequence is 15 residues long. The receptor was derived from a man between 25 and 39 years old in good health. The sample comprised memory CD4+ T cells sorted from blood. Subset of the sample: CD45RA-negative fraction. The chain recombines TRBV18 with TRBJ1-1; D is perhaps TRBD1 (5 bases). The CDR3 nucleotides are TGTGCCAGCTCACGCGCCGGGACGGGGGTCACTGAAGCTTTCTTT. Translated: CASSRAGTGVTEAFF.